This T cell receptor (beta chain) was retrieved from a study of T cells in Graves' hyperthyroidism and ophthalmopathy. V lost 9 bases and J lost 1, with 19 bases in between. Germline loops: CDR1 SGHVS, CDR2 FQNEAQ. The CDR3 contains 17 residues. Regions amplified from RNA transcripts were the TCR beta CDR3 regions. HTBI primers drove first-round RT-PCR of the TCR CDR3. TCRdb passed the multiplex PCR reads through MiXCR, listing each CDR3 protein once. This repertoire shows 700,000 to 950,000 distinct CDR3 sequences, 35% found once; its top ten account for around 32%. Patients aged 18 to 65 had newly diagnosed hyperthyroidism that had lasted under 2 months.

The sample consisted of blood. The chain is built from TRBV7-8 and TRBJ2-6, with a weak D call TRBD1 (5 bases). This clonotype was sampled from a middle-aged woman with Graves' hyperthyroidism. The CDR3 sequence: CASGWGLRTSGANVLTF. CDR3 in DNA: TGTGCCAGTGGCTGGGGCTTGAGGACGTCTGGGGCCAACGTCCTGACTTTC. Drawing the rest from reference TRBV7-8 and TRBJ2-6, the complete variable domain is GAGVSQSPRYKVAKRGQDVALRCDPISGHVSLFWYQQALGQGPEFLTYFQNEAQLDKSGLPSDRFFAERPEGSVSTLKIQRTQQEDSAVYLCASGWGLRTSGANVLTFGAGSRLTVL.